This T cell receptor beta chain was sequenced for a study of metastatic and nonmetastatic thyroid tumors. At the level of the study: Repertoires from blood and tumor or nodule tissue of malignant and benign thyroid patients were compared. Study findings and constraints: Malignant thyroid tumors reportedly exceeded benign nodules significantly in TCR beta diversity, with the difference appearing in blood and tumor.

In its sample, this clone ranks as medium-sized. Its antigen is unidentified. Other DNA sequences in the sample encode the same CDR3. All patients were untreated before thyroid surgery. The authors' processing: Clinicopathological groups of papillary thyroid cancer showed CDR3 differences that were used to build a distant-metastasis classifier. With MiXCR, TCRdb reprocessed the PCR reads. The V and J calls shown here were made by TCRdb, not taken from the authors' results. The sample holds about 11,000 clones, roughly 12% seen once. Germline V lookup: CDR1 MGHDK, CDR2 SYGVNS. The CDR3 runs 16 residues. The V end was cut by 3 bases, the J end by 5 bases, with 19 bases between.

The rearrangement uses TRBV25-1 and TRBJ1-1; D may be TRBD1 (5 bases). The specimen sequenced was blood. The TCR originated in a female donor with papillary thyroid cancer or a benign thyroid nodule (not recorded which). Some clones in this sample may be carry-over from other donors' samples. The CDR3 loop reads CASSDFGDRKETEAFF. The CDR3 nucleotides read TGTGCCAGCAGTGATTTCGGGGACCGAAAGGAGACTGAAGCTTTCTTT.